A single sample gave rise to the 30 T cell receptor beta chains below, sequenced in a study of T cell responses to AZD1222 COVID-19 vaccine. Assay used: immunoSEQ multiplex PCR; TCRdb lists only in-frame clones, some missing. The table has 170,000 or so clones, 90% seen once. The specimen was peripheral blood, collected on day 0 of AZD1222 vaccination. These receptors were collected from an adult in good health.

The chain combines TRBV18 with TRBJ1-2; D is unresolved. Per germline, CDR1 KGHSH and CDR2 LQKENI. The CDR3 covers 15 residues. Between the trimmed V and J ends, which lost 0 bases and 2 bases, there was a span of 10 bases. CDR3: CASSPPNIRNYGYTF. The CDR3 DNA reads TGTGCCAGCTCACCACCGAACATAAGAAACTATGGCTACACCTTC.

The rearrangement joins TRBV3-1 (or the pseudogene TRBV3-2) to TRBJ2-3; possibly TRBD1 or TRBD2 for D (6 bases each). Germline V lookup: CDR1 LGHDT, CDR2 YNNKEL (reference sequence). The CDR3 is 15 amino acids. V lost 1 base, J lost 2 bases, and 10 bases lay in between. The CDR3 sequence is CASSQGGGPTDTQYF. CDR3 bases: TGTGCCAGCAGCCAAGGAGGGGGGCCCACAGATACGCAGTATTTT.

This clone was counted a few times. V gene TRBV30 combines with J gene TRBJ2-5, with D possibly TRBD2 on 6 matching bases. This CDR3 has 12 amino acids. Trimming took off 4 bases at V and 7 bases at J, with 13 bases between the two ends. Germline V gene sequence: CDR1 GTSNPN, CDR2 SVGIG (reference sequence). The CDR3 nucleotides read TGTGCCTGGATGTCTGACGGGGGGACCCAGTACTTC. Translated, it gives CAWMSDGGTQYF.

A word on this clone: Other nucleotide sequences in the sample specify the same CDR3. The chain combines TRBV28 with TRBJ2-7, with D perhaps TRBD1 (6 bases). Germline CDR1 reads MDHEN; CDR2 reads SYDVKM. V dropped 1 base and J dropped 2 bases, with 9 bases sitting between them. The CDR3 covers 14 residues. Here the CDR3 reads CASSLYRVTYEQYF. DNA for the CDR3: TGTGCCAGCAGTTTATACAGGGTAACCTACGAGCAGTACTTC.

The chain links TRBV18 to TRBJ2-7, with 9 bases matching TRBD2. The junction had 8 bases not matched to a gene; V was cut back by 3 bases and J by 2 bases. CDR3 length equals 16 residues. CDR1 and CDR2 (germline): KGHSH, LQKENI. The CDR3 DNA sequence: TGTGCCAGCTCACCGGGCCGAGCGGGGGGAGCCTACGAGCAGTACTTC. This codes for CASSPGRAGGAYEQYF.

This clone is a singleton in its sample. The chain carries TRBV24-1 and TRBJ1-4; 8 nucleotides align to TRBD1. The germline V gene has CDR1 KGHDR and CDR2 SFDVKD. The CDR3 loop spans 15 amino acids. The junction had 7 bases not matched to a gene; V was cut back by 4 bases and J by 7 bases. CDR3 sequence reads: CATSDHTGGSEKLFF. The DNA for the CDR3 is TGTGCCACCAGTGACCATACAGGGGGAAGTGAAAAACTGTTTTTT.

The V and J genes are TRBV28 and TRBJ1-1; D is unresolved. Per the germline V gene, CDR1 is MDHEN and CDR2 is SYDVKM. CDR3 size: 13 residues. V was trimmed by 7 bases and J by 3 bases, leaving 12 bases between them. In nucleotides, the CDR3 is TGTGCCAGCATCCTTGCCCCCTACACTGAAGCTTTCTTT. Its translation: CASILAPYTEAFF. Drawing the rest from reference TRBV28 and TRBJ1-1, the complete variable domain is DVKVTQSSRYLVKRTGEKVFLECVQDMDHENMFWYRQDPGLGLRLIYFSYDVKMKEKGDIPEGYSVSREKKERFSLILESASTNQTSMYLCASILAPYTEAFFGQGTRLTVV.

The J gene is TRBJ1-5, the V gene TRBV13; 7 bases line up with TRBD1. The CDR3 loop spans 14 amino acids. Per the germline V gene, CDR1 is PRHDT and CDR2 is FYEKMQ (reference sequence). Trimming took 3 bases from V and 7 from J; bases not matched to a gene: 6. The CDR3 loop reads CASSLTGFGQPQHF. DNA of the CDR3: TGTGCCAGCAGCTTGACAGGGTTCGGCCAGCCCCAGCATTTT. Supplemented by reference TRBV13 and TRBJ1-5, the full variable domain reads AAGVIQSPRHLIKEKRETATLKCYPIPRHDTVYWYQQGPGQDPQFLISFYEKMQSDKGSIPDRFSAQQFSDYHSELNMSSLELGDSALYFCASSLTGFGQPQHFGDGTRLSIL.

V usage is TRBV19 and J usage is TRBJ1-2, with D possibly TRBD1 on 5 matching bases. CDR3 length equals 15 residues. Germline CDR1 LNHDA, CDR2 SQIVND (reference sequence). V lost 6 bases to trimming and J lost 7 bases, with 21 bases between them. In DNA form, the CDR3 reads TGTGCCAGTAGCCTTCTCCGGGACCTCGCGGGTGGCTACACCTTC. It is translated as CASSLLRDLAGGYTF.

This chain uses TRBV20-1 with TRBJ1-2; 7 positions match TRBD1. CDR1 is DFQATT and CDR2 is SNEGSKA in the germline V gene (reference sequence). Trimming took 3 bases from V and 2 from J; bases not matched to a gene: 9. There are 15 residues in the CDR3. CDR3 sequence (DNA): TGCAGTGCTAGTATCGACAGGGACCGAAACTATGGCTACACCTTC. Amino acids: CSASIDRDRNYGYTF.

The chain is built from TRBV12-3 or TRBV12-4 and TRBJ1-3; D remains ambiguous. The CDR3 contains 11 residues. Trimming shortened V by 7 bases and J by 8 bases, and 9 bases separated the two germline ends. The CDR3 is CASKLGHTIYF. The CDR3 nucleotides are TGTGCCAGCAAACTCGGGCACACCATATATTTT.

This sequence joins TRBV19 and TRBJ2-2; D possibly corresponds to TRBD1 (5 bases). CDR3 length: 16 residues. CDR1 and CDR2 (germline): LNHDA, SQIVND (reference sequence). V was shortened by 5 bases and J by 4 bases, with 17 bases between the two germline ends. Written as DNA, the CDR3 is TGTGCCAGTAGTCGGCAGGGTAGGGTCGGCACCGGGGAGCTGTTTTTT. Amino acids: CASSRQGRVGTGELFF. Full variable domain (missing parts from reference TRBV19 and TRBJ2-2): DGGITQSPKYLFRKEGQNVTLSCEQNLNHDAMYWYRQDPGQGLRLIYYSQIVNDFQKGDIAEGYSVSREKKESFPLTVTSAQKNPTAFYLCASSRQGRVGTGELFFGEGSRLTVL.

The gene calls are TRBV7-2 and TRBJ1-4; D ambiguous. Between the trimmed V and J ends, which lost 5 bases and 2 bases, there was a span of 12 bases. The CDR3 length is 15 residues. Germline V gene lookup returns CDR1 SGHTA and CDR2 FQGNSA. The CDR3 bases are TGTGCCAGCAGCAGATCAGGCGCTACTAATGAAAAACTGTTTTTT. It yields the protein CASSRSGATNEKLFF.

CDR3 nucleotide sequence: TGTGCCAGCAGTCGGGACAGGGCAGCCAAAAACATTCAGTACTTC. It specifies CASSRDRAAKNIQYF. This chain connects TRBV28 to TRBJ2-4; 9 bases match TRBD1. This CDR3 has 15 amino acids. From germline, CDR1 is MDHEN and CDR2 SYDVKM. After removal of 5 bases from V and 0 bases from J, the junction contained 2 bases not matched to a gene.

The CDR3 coding sequence is TGTGCCAGCAGTGTAGACAGCGGGGCTGAAGCTTTCTTT. Residues: CASSVDSGAEAFF. The V call is TRBV28, the J call TRBJ1-1; possible D gene TRBD1, 5 bases. There are 13 residues in the CDR3. CDR1 is MDHEN, CDR2 SYDVKM, per germline. V lost 5 bases, J lost 6 bases, and 13 bases lay in between.

J is TRBJ2-1 and V is TRBV7-2; D not resolved. V gave up 3 bases and J gave up 2 bases, with 11 bases separating them. The CDR3 is made up of 15 amino acids. In germline, CDR1 is SGHTA, CDR2 FQGNSA. The DNA for the CDR3 is TGTGCCAGCAGCTTGGGCGGAGTTACCTACAATGAGCAGTTCTTC. This sequence encodes CASSLGGVTYNEQFF.

In DNA form, the CDR3 reads TGTGCCAGCAGGGCCAGTGGTGTAACAAGCAATCAGCCCCAGCATTTT. Protein product: CASRASGVTSNQPQHF. The V call is TRBV7-8, the J call TRBJ1-5, with D unclear. Germline V gene lookup returns CDR1 SGHVS and CDR2 FQNEAQ. With 6 bases removed from V and 1 base from J, the gap between germline ends came to 16 bases. The CDR3 length is 16 residues. Complete variable domain (other parts from reference TRBV7-8 and TRBJ1-5): GAGVSQSPRYKVAKRGQDVALRCDPISGHVSLFWYQQALGQGPEFLTYFQNEAQLDKSGLPSDRFFAERPEGSVSTLKIQRTQQEDSAVYLCASRASGVTSNQPQHFGDGTRLSIL.

The chain joins TRBV6-2 or TRBV6-3 to TRBJ1-5, with 7 bases identical to TRBD1. Germline values: CDR1 MNHEY, CDR2 SVGEGT. The CDR3 totals 17 residues. The ends lost 5 bases at V and 0 bases at J; junction bases unmatched: 10. The CDR3 spells CASSRSGQRYSNQPQHF. The CDR3 region has the DNA TGTGCCAGCAGTAGATCGGGACAGAGATATAGCAATCAGCCCCAGCATTTT.

The rearrangement links TRBV7-8 to TRBJ1-1, with TRBD1 identical over 8 bases. This CDR3 has 14 residues. V shed 5 bases and J 6 bases; nucleotides not matched to a gene: 8. Germline CDR1 reads SGHVS; CDR2 reads FQNEAQ. The DNA of the CDR3 is TGTGCCAGCAGCCCCCAACAGGGGGTGGCTGAAGCTTTCTTT. The encoded protein is CASSPQQGVAEAFF.

The chain couples TRBV27 to TRBJ1-6; 8 bases agree with TRBD1. This CDR3 comprises 17 residues. Trimming took 6 bases from V and 0 from J; bases not matched to a gene: 7. From germline, CDR1 is MNHEY and CDR2 SMNVEV (reference sequence). CDR3 in amino acids: CASRRQGTSSYNSPLHF. DNA for the CDR3: TGTGCCAGCAGACGACAGGGGACAAGCTCCTATAATTCACCCCTCCACTTT.

The CDR3 DNA sequence: TGTGCCAGCAGTGAAATATACGCGAGCGTCGGGCAGACCCAGTACTTC. It yields the protein CASSEIYASVGQTQYF. The V and J genes are TRBV6-1 and TRBJ2-5; D unclear. Germline V lookup: CDR1 MNHNS, CDR2 SASEGT. V gave up 2 bases and J gave up 6 bases, with 19 bases separating them. The CDR3 contains 16 residues.

This sequence joins TRBV9 and TRBJ1-6; no firm D call. From germline, CDR1 is SGDLS and CDR2 YYNGEE. Deletions cut 0 bases from V and 5 bases from J, with 12 bases between. The length of the CDR3 is 16 residues. CDR3 sequence reads: CASSVGAPGHNSPLHF. The CDR3 nucleotides read TGTGCCAGCAGCGTAGGGGCCCCAGGACATAATTCACCCCTCCACTTT.

The chain carries TRBV10-3 and TRBJ2-5; D unresolved. The V gene's germline CDR1 is ENHRY and CDR2 SYGVKD. This CDR3 has 15 amino acids. Trimming left V 0 bases short and J 2 bases short, with 10 bases between. The CDR3 spells CAISESSVYQETQYF. CDR3 DNA sequence: TGTGCCATCAGTGAGTCCTCAGTGTATCAAGAGACCCAGTACTTC.

CDR3 nucleotide sequence: TGTGCCAGCAGTCTCCGGACAGGGGGTATCTGGAACACTGAAGCTTTCTTT. Its translation is CASSLRTGGIWNTEAFF. V and J are TRBV28 and TRBJ1-1; 10 bases align to TRBD1. J lost 1 base, V lost 5 bases, and 10 bases had no gene match. This CDR3 has 17 residues. CDR1 and CDR2 (germline): MDHEN, SYDVKM.

This chain joins TRBV28 and TRBJ2-7; TRBD1 aligns across 7 bases. Germline V gene data show CDR1 as MDHEN and CDR2 as SYDVKM. CDR3 length equals 14 residues. After removal of 3 bases from V and 3 bases from J, the junction contained 5 bases not matched to a gene. The CDR3 spells CASSLPTGHYEQYF. In nucleotides, the CDR3 is TGTGCCAGCAGTTTGCCGACAGGGCACTACGAGCAGTACTTC.

V gene TRBV5-5 combines with J gene TRBJ1-5, with D uncertain. CDR1 is SGHKS, CDR2 YYEKEE, per germline (reference sequence). The V and J ends lost 0 bases and 3 bases respectively, with 7 bases between them. The CDR3 runs 14 residues. The CDR3 coding sequence is TGTGCCAGCAGCTTGGGATTTCCCAATCAGCCCCAGCATTTT. Its translation: CASSLGFPNQPQHF.

The V gene is TRBV7-8, the J gene TRBJ1-5, with 7 bases aligning to TRBD1. The J segment lost 0 bases and the V segment lost 5 bases, leaving 4 bases of the junction unmatched. Germline V CDR1 and CDR2: SGHVS, FQNEAQ. CDR3 size: 15 residues. CDR3 sequence (DNA): TGTGCCAGCAGCGTCAGGGGGATTAGCAATCAGCCCCAGCATTTT. This translates into CASSVRGISNQPQHF.

V and J are TRBV10-2 and TRBJ2-3; the match to TRBD2 covers 14 bases. The V segment lost 7 bases and the J segment 7 bases; nucleotides outside the gene matches: 7. CDR3 length equals 15 residues. CDR1 and CDR2 (germline): WSHSY, SAAADI. The CDR3, as DNA: TGCGCCAGCACCCCGACTAGCGGGGGGGCCCATACGCAGTATTTT. Its protein product is CASTPTSGGAHTQYF.

J is TRBJ1-1 and V is TRBV12-3 or TRBV12-4; tentative D call: TRBD1 (6 bases). The V end lost 5 bases, the J end lost 0 bases, and 7 bases lay between the germline ends. The CDR3 runs 13 residues. CDR3 sequence: CASSTGMNTEAFF. CDR3 sequence (DNA): TGTGCCAGCAGTACAGGGATGAACACTGAAGCTTTCTTT.

In nucleotides, the CDR3 is TGTGCCAGTAGTACCCTCCGAGGGGACAGGGGTACCAAAAACATTCAGTACTTC. As protein: CASSTLRGDRGTKNIQYF. The chain joins TRBV19 to TRBJ2-4; 10 bases map to TRBD1. The trim removed 4 bases at V and 2 bases at J, leaving 11 bases unmatched. Germline values: CDR1 LNHDA, CDR2 SQIVND (reference sequence). The CDR3 runs to 18 residues.